This TCR beta chain appears in the sequencing data of a study of shared clonotypes between healthy human individuals. The study, taken as a whole, reports: The donor pool, a small one, limited the genetic and exposure-history diversity represented. Between a handful of donors, naive CD4 clonotypes were shared at a level of roughly 5.5%.

The CDR3 runs to 13 residues. Trimming removed 0 bases from V and 5 bases from J; junction bases left unmatched: 2. CDR1 is SQVTM and CDR2 is ANQGSEA in the germline V gene. Naive CD8 isolation took CD45RO-negative cells positively selected for CCR7 and excluded terminally differentiated effector memory CD45RA+ cells. On this clone: Its specificity is unknown.

Profiled with immunoSEQ multiplex PCR; TCRdb holds only in-frame clones, not every one. The repertoire holds hundreds of thousands of clones, 85% to 95% seen once, with 0.095% to 0.14% in the top ten. Sequencing was performed on naive CD8+ T cells sorted from blood. This receptor was obtained from a woman under 40 in good health. The chain has TRBV29-1 and TRBJ2-5; 8 bases line up with TRBD1. The CDR3: CSVEEDRVETQYF. The DNA for the CDR3 is TGCAGCGTTGAAGAGGACAGGGTGGAGACCCAGTACTTC.